The 11 T cell receptor beta chains listed next were all sequenced from one sample in a study of shared clonotypes between healthy human individuals. Method: immunoSEQ multiplex PCR; TCRdb's copy keeps in-frame clones and lacks some. The sample lists 850,000 to 1,100,000 clones; approximately 77% were seen once. Source material: memory CD4+ T cells from PBMCs. Described subset: CD45RA-negative fraction. These TCRs come from a man younger than 35 in good health. Some clones in this sample may be carry-over from other donors' samples.

The chain uses TRBV11-2 and TRBJ1-1; 8 bases line up with TRBD1. This CDR3 is 17 amino acids long. The ends lost 1 base at V and 1 base at J; junction bases unmatched: 8. The germline V gene has CDR1 SGHAT and CDR2 FQNNGV. The CDR3 nucleotides are TGTGCCAGCAGCTTAGCGGGGTTGGGGACAGGGAACACTGAAGCTTTCTTT. It yields the protein CASSLAGLGTGNTEAFF. The whole variable domain, filled in from reference TRBV11-2 and TRBJ1-1, reads EAGVAQSPRYKIIEKRQSVAFWCNPISGHATLYWYQQILGQGPKLLIQFQNNGVVDDSQLPKDRFSAERLKGVDSTLKIQPAKLEDSAVYLCASSLAGLGTGNTEAFFGQGTRLTVV.

This clone was counted a few times. J is TRBJ1-1 and V is TRBV4-1, with 7 bases identical to TRBD1. The germline V gene encodes CDR1 MGHRA and CDR2 YSYEKL. V was pared by 1 base and J by 5 bases, with 10 bases of the junction left unmatched. The CDR3 extends over 16 amino acids. The CDR3 nucleotides are TGCGCCAGCAGCCAAGGGAGACAGGGAAGAGGAACTGAAGCTTTCTTT. Translated: CASSQGRQGRGTEAFF.

The V gene is TRBV19, the J gene TRBJ2-3, with TRBD2 matching 12 bases. The CDR3 is 19 residues long. Trimming removed 4 bases from V and 3 bases from J; junction bases left unmatched: 14. The germline V gene encodes CDR1 LNHDA and CDR2 SQIVND (reference sequence). The CDR3, as DNA: TGTGCCAGTAGTAACCCCGGGACTAGCGGGCTTCTATTGACAGATACGCAGTATTTT. Translation: CASSNPGTSGLLLTDTQYF.

The J gene is TRBJ2-1, the V gene TRBV19; 7 bases are a match to TRBD2. The CDR3 runs 13 residues. Unmatched junction bases numbered 7, after V lost 7 bases and J lost 7 bases. Germline CDR1 reads LNHDA; CDR2 reads SQIVND (reference sequence). CDR3 loop: CASKFWGGNEQFF. DNA for the CDR3: TGTGCCAGTAAATTTTGGGGGGGTAATGAGCAGTTCTTC.

This clone was seen repeatedly, ten times or more. The sample carries other DNA sequences with the same CDR3. The chain joins TRBV2 to TRBJ1-2; TRBD1 matches 8 bases. The V gene's germline CDR1 is SNHLY and CDR2 FYNNEI. Trimming cost V 1 base and J 4 bases; bases outside gene matches: 2. This CDR3 has 14 amino acids. In nucleotides, the CDR3 is TGTGCCAGCAGTGAAGACAGGGGGGCCTATGGCTACACCTTC. It translates to CASSEDRGAYGYTF.

The chain employs TRBV19 and TRBJ1-5; D unresolved. This CDR3 region has 13 residues. V lost 10 bases and J 3 bases, leaving 13 bases between the germline ends. Germline V lookup: CDR1 LNHDA, CDR2 SQIVND (reference sequence). The CDR3 sequence is CATTRGINQPQHF. CDR3 sequence (DNA): TGTGCCACCACGCGAGGGATCAATCAGCCCCAGCATTTT.

The V gene is TRBV13, the J gene TRBJ2-7; D is unclear. Deletions cut 0 bases from V and 4 bases from J, with 4 bases between. Germline CDR1 PRHDT, CDR2 FYEKMQ (reference sequence). CDR3 size: 12 residues. CDR3 residues: CASSLGRYEQYF. For the CDR3, the DNA is TGTGCCAGCAGCTTAGGTCGGTACGAGCAGTACTTC. Combining the CDR3 with reference TRBV13 and TRBJ2-7 gives the whole variable domain AAGVIQSPRHLIKEKRETATLKCYPIPRHDTVYWYQQGPGQDPQFLISFYEKMQSDKGSIPDRFSAQQFSDYHSELNMSSLELGDSALYFCASSLGRYEQYFGPGTRLTVT.

CDR3: CAWRAGGTYPLHF. CDR3 nucleotide sequence: TGTGCCTGGAGGGCCGGAGGGACCTACCCCCTCCACTTT. The chain couples TRBV30 to TRBJ1-6; D is possibly TRBD1 (5 bases). CDR1 GTSNPN and CDR2 SVGIG come from the germline V gene (reference sequence). This CDR3 spans 13 amino acids. Trimming removed 3 bases at V and 13 bases at J, with 16 bases between. The whole variable domain, filled in from reference TRBV30 and TRBJ1-6, reads SQTIHQWPATLVQPVGSPLSLECTVEGTSNPNLYWYRQAAGRGLQLLFYSVGIGQISSEVPQNLSASRPQDRQFILSSKKLLLSDSGFYLCAWRAGGTYPLHFGNGTRLTVT.

A single count supports this clone. The chain combines TRBV11-2 with TRBJ2-3; D possibly corresponds to TRBD1 (5 bases). Germline V gene sequence: CDR1 SGHAT, CDR2 FQNNGV. CDR3 length equals 14 residues. V lost 5 bases and J lost 13, with 22 bases in between. For the CDR3, the DNA is TGTGCCAGCAGCCCTATACGACAGCCCCGTCTTAAGTATTTT. Translation: CASSPIRQPRLKYF.

The rearrangement uses TRBV10-1 and TRBJ2-2; D is unresolved. The CDR3 contains 12 residues. Trimming cost V 7 bases and J 6 bases, with 9 bases left between them. Germline CDR1 is WNHNN and CDR2 is SYGVQD (reference sequence). In nucleotides, the CDR3 is TGCGCCAGCACCTCCGGGCCCGGGGAGCTGTTTTTT. Its protein product is CASTSGPGELFF.

The chain uses TRBV5-1 and TRBJ1-1, with 9 bases identical to TRBD1. The CDR3 length is 13 residues. J lost 5 bases, V lost 4 bases, and 3 bases had no gene match. Per germline, CDR1 SGHRS and CDR2 YFSETQ. The CDR3 loop reads CASSNGTGTEAFF. The CDR3 nucleotides are TGCGCCAGCAGCAACGGGACAGGGACTGAAGCTTTCTTT.